This T cell receptor beta chain comes out of a study of sequential checkpoint blockade in melanoma. Treatment noted: randomized to nivolumab then ipilimumab (arm A) or the reverse (arm B). Produced via immunoSEQ multiplex PCR; TCRdb's table is partial and in-frame only. The table includes around 8,000 clones, roughly three fifths detected once. V trimming: 4 bases; J trimming: 1 base; junction bases outside the gene matches: 3. The CDR3 is made up of 15 amino acids. The germline gives CDR1 LGHNA, CDR2 YSLEER. The chain carries TRBV4-3 and TRBJ1-5; 8 bases are a match to TRBD1. The source material was CD8+ T cells sorted from blood (inferred from file names), sampled from a patient given nivolumab and ipilimumab in sequence. The sequence derives from a human patient with melanoma. Some clones in this sample may be carry-over from other donors' samples. The CDR3 bases are TGCGCCAGCAGCCCGGACAGGGTAAGCAATCAGCCCCAGCATTTT. As protein: CASSPDRVSNQPQHF.